The clone carrying this TCR beta chain was counted only a few times. Its target is not known. The CDR3 runs to 12 residues. Germline CDR1 and CDR2: SNHLY and FYNNEI. The J segment lost 5 bases and the V segment lost 8 bases, leaving 6 bases of the junction unmatched. The data were obtained in a study of cytotoxic CD8 clonotypes in ibrutinib-treated CLL. Across the whole study: Within the patient group, 11 were relapsed/refractory and roughly 14 treatment-naive, and around 17 were IGHV unmutated. Overall, 24 responses were partial and 2 complete; following median about 68 months, roughly 14 patients stayed remitted and 12 progressed. Study-wide findings and caveats: At progression, clonality fell back toward baseline after rising at ibrutinib response.

Depth targeted 1 in 200,000 to 1 in 1 million T cells, averaging 10x coverage per clonotype. Profiling relied on immunoSEQ multiplex PCR, and the TCRdb table lists in-frame clones only, not all of them. There are about 200,000 clones in the sample; 75% to 80% occur only once, and 9.5% to 12% lies in the top ten. Material: PBMCs, obtained after 12 months of ibrutinib treatment. V usage is TRBV2 and J usage is TRBJ2-7; 7 bases agree with TRBD1. The receptor's source is a human donor with chronic lymphocytic leukemia. The CDR3 loop reads CASARGLDEQYF. CDR3 DNA: TGTGCCAGCGCGAGGGGGCTCGACGAGCAGTACTTC.